The text below deals with one TCR beta chain. This clonotype was seen at least ten times. Its antigen remains undetermined. Base quality data are lacking; no much larger clone is found one base away. Unsorted PBMC libraries were generated from 2 million PBMCs stored in RNAlater at -80 °C until RNA extraction. The multiple sclerosis patients were enrolled in a US clinical protocol that used magnetic resonance imaging to evaluate disease progression. PBMCs were separated from peripheral blood using Ficoll-Hypaque density gradient centrifugation and then cryopreserved in liquid nitrogen. The sample originates from a study of neurological immune-mediated disorders (dated by TCRdb to between 2018 and 2021). Background for the entire study: Of the roughly 34 multiple sclerosis patients, 31 had relapsing-remitting MS and 3 had secondary progressive MS. The study compared peripheral blood TCR-beta repertoires of HTLV-I-associated myelopathy (HAM/TSP) patients, multiple sclerosis patients and healthy controls using UMI-based sequencing. Of the roughly 71 subjects in the cohort, some 15 were HAM/TSP patients, some 35 were multiple sclerosis patients, and roughly 20 were healthy controls. Alongside PBMC samples, the set of more than 80 TCR-beta libraries contained longitudinal samples, technical triplicates, and paired CD4+ and CD8+ T-cell subsets that had been sorted.

cDNA was synthesized by template-switch 5'RACE using a primer with a 10-nucleotide random unique molecular identifier that tagged each TCR transcript. Over 180 million TCR-beta sequences, covering 15-18 subjects, were produced in each sequencing run. The RNeasy kit was used to extract total RNA. TCR-beta VDJ regions were amplified with primers for the TCR constant region and the 5'RACE anchor, using the KAPA Real-time Library Amplification kit. A first PCR added sample indexes and Illumina adaptors, after which a second PCR increased the library yield. After Ampure bead purification, the roughly 650 bp TCR product was size-selected on a 2% E-gel SizeSelection system. Before pooling, library quality was checked on a Bioanalyzer, concentration was measured with Qubit, and libraries were quantified with the Kapa Library Quantification kit. An Illumina HiSeq 2500 sequenced the libraries paired-end 2 x 150 bp. To increase sequence diversity, about 25-31% phiX was spiked into each library pool. Turning to the authors' computational methods: Quality-filtered reads were processed with the UMI-based MiGEC pipeline, which removed over 80% of raw TCR sequences during error correction. VDJ genes were aligned to IMGT germline references, and clonotypes were defined by unique CDR3 amino acid sequence plus V-J genes. Clonal expansion, Shannon diversity and CDR3 relatedness (CalcPairwiseDistances, ClusterSamples) were evaluated with VDJtools, and phylogenetic trees were built with CLCbio workbench. Using coefficient-of-variation modelling across technical triplicates, the study counted a clone as expanded if it had at least 8 unique UMIs. The public reads were quality trimmed at Q25 with fastp and then assembled into clones with MiXCR by TCRdb, keeping productive beta chains. Each CDR3 protein gets just one entry, which takes the most common genes and DNA from the rows behind it. The V and J calls reflect TCRdb's pipeline rather than the authors' work. This sample lists 40,000 to 55,000 distinct CDR3 sequences; approximately 3% were detected once. About 14% of the sample comes from the top ten.

Study-wide conclusions, independent of this receptor: Repertoires from 18 of 34 MS patients were grouped by phylogenetic analysis into a cluster of related CDR3 sequences, suggesting a possible repertoire-level signature. Expanded clones from different subjects shared no identical CDR3 amino acid sequences, which suggests that TCR-beta repertoires were private in all groups. TCR clonal expansion was greatest in HAM/TSP patients and smallest in MS patients, who ranked below even healthy controls. No association of the MS cluster with clinical or MRI features was observed, and the need for larger cohorts was stated by the authors.

The CDR3 spans 16 residues, from the cysteine through the phenylalanine. Just the 48-base CDR3 DNA is kept, in frame starting at base 1. Via the germline V gene (reference sequence), CDR1 is DFQATT and CDR2 SNEGSKA. The junction shows trimming of 6 bases on V and 2 bases on J, and the gene matches do not reach 12 bases of it. The specimen sequenced was PBMCs. The TCR was taken from a woman between 50 and 59 years old with multiple sclerosis. The chain joins TRBV20-1 to TRBJ2-3; 9 bases in between match TRBD1. The nucleotide sequence is given as TGCAGTGCCCAGAGTCCGGGACAGGGTTCCACAGATACGCAGTATTTT. This yields the protein CSAQSPGQGSTDTQYF.